What follows are 17 T cell receptor beta chains derived from one specimen sequenced in a study of beta chain features in type 1 diabetes (dated by TCRdb to the late 2010s). Overall study outcomes, separate from this receptor: In all four CD4+ subsets, TCRB CDR3 length was moderately but significantly shorter in type 1 diabetes patients.

The library was produced with the immunoSEQ multiplex PCR assay. The High Capacity cDNA Reverse Transcription Kit was used to reverse transcribe all of the isolated RNA, meaning that expressed TCRB transcripts were what got sequenced. TCRdb re-hosts the immuneACCESS table, in-frame sequences only. Its copies lack some clones; in the studies checked, an unresolved V gene accounts for under half of them, and the cause for the rest is not known. This sample holds about 160,000 clones; 50% to 70% were observed only once. The ten largest clones represent about 0.091% of the sample. No antigens are known for them. Sequenced input: naive CD4+ T cells from blood. Taken with the paper, the label for cell subset or site translates to: true naive CD4+ T cells. The source is a young man with type 1 diabetes.

This chain joins TRBV7-2 and TRBJ2-3; 14 nucleotides match TRBD2. The junction had 3 bases not matched to a gene; V was cut back by 5 bases and J by 2 bases. CDR1 and CDR2 from the germline V gene are SGHTA and FQGNSA. This CDR3 contains 16 residues. CDR3 DNA sequence: TGTGCCAGCAGCACGGGACTAGCGGGGGTCACAGATACGCAGTATTTT. This sequence encodes CASSTGLAGVTDTQYF.

The V call is TRBV29-1, the J call TRBJ2-5, with no clear D. V gave up 0 bases and J gave up 4 bases, with 6 bases separating them. CDR3 length: 12 amino acids. The germline gives CDR1 SQVTM, CDR2 ANQGSEA. Here the CDR3 reads CSVEDRAETQYF. Written as DNA, the CDR3 is TGCAGCGTTGAAGATAGGGCAGAGACCCAGTACTTC.

The chain carries TRBV25-1 and TRBJ2-1, with D perhaps TRBD2 (6 bases). CDR1 and CDR2 from the germline V gene are MGHDK and SYGVNS. Trimming cost V 2 bases and J 4 bases, with 12 bases left between them. The CDR3 runs 15 residues. The CDR3 region is CASSEPRGKYNEQFF. In nucleotides, the CDR3 is TGTGCCAGCAGTGAACCCCGGGGGAAATACAATGAGCAGTTCTTC.

This chain connects TRBV14 to TRBJ2-7, with D unresolved. This CDR3 region has 14 residues. Germline-derived CDR1 and CDR2 are SGHDN and FVKESK. V was pared by 2 bases and J by 0 bases, with 8 bases between. The chain's CDR3 is CASSQNPNSYEQYF. The CDR3 region has the DNA TGTGCCAGCAGCCAAAATCCGAACTCCTACGAGCAGTACTTC.

This rearrangement joins TRBV14 to TRBJ2-1, with no clear D. CDR1 SGHDN and CDR2 FVKESK come from the germline V gene. Trimming pared 0 bases from V and 1 base from J, leaving 13 bases between. CDR3 length: 17 residues. The CDR3 loop reads CASSQDFGHGSYNEQFF. In DNA, the CDR3 is TGTGCCAGCAGCCAAGATTTCGGGCATGGGTCCTACAATGAGCAGTTCTTC.

The rearrangement uses TRBV29-1 and TRBJ1-1; 9 bases map to TRBD1. The germline CDR1 and CDR2 sequences are SQVTM and ANQGSEA. Trimming removed 7 bases from V and 3 bases from J; junction bases left unmatched: 9. The CDR3 is made up of 14 amino acids. The CDR3 DNA is TGCAGCGCCGCACAGGGGGCAGGGGACACTGAAGCTTTCTTT. Its translation: CSAAQGAGDTEAFF.

The gene calls are TRBV30 and TRBJ1-5; TRBD1 is a possible D gene (5 bases). Germline CDR1 and CDR2: GTSNPN and SVGIG (reference sequence). The CDR3 covers 13 residues. The germline V and J ends were trimmed by 1 base and 5 bases, with 9 bases remaining between them. Written as DNA, the CDR3 is TGTGCCTGGAGTGCCCAGGGCTATCAGCCCCAGCATTTT. Translation: CAWSAQGYQPQHF.

This clone was seen only once. The V and J genes are TRBV25-1 and TRBJ1-1; D is unclear. In germline, CDR1 is MGHDK, CDR2 SYGVNS. Between the trimmed V and J ends, which lost 4 bases and 1 base, there was a span of 13 bases. This CDR3 has 15 amino acids. Written as DNA, the CDR3 is TGTGCCAGCAGTGGCGGGGTCAGAGAGAACACTGAAGCTTTCTTT. It encodes CASSGGVRENTEAFF.

The chain couples TRBV6-5 to TRBJ1-6; tentatively, D is TRBD1 (5 bases). V shed 6 bases and J shed 4 bases, with 13 bases lying between them. Germline V gene sequence: CDR1 MNHEY, CDR2 SVGAGI. The CDR3 covers 15 residues. CDR3 amino acids: CASRSSEGYNSPLHF. In DNA, the CDR3 is TGTGCCAGCAGATCTTCCGAGGGGTATAATTCACCCCTCCACTTT.

The V and J genes are TRBV5-6 and TRBJ2-5; no firm D call. Trimming cost V 1 base and J 5 bases, with 9 bases left between them. The CDR3 covers 13 residues. Germline CDR1 and CDR2: SGHDT and YYEEEE. The CDR3 coding sequence is TGTGCCAGCAGCTTGCCTCATGCTGAGACCCAGTACTTC. Translated, it gives CASSLPHAETQYF.

The chain is built from TRBV2 and TRBJ2-1; no reliable D call. CDR1 SNHLY and CDR2 FYNNEI come from the germline V gene. Between the trimmed V and J ends, which lost 3 bases and 7 bases, there was a span of 13 bases. CDR3 length equals 14 residues. The CDR3 nucleotides are TGTGCCAGCAGTGACCCGGGTCCTCAGAATGAGCAGTTCTTC. Its protein product is CASSDPGPQNEQFF.

The rearrangement links TRBV7-9 to TRBJ2-5; no clear D gene. This CDR3 is built from 12 residues. The V end was cut by 3 bases, the J end by 8 bases, with 10 bases between. Per germline, CDR1 SEHNR and CDR2 FQNEAQ (reference sequence). The CDR3 DNA reads TGTGCCAGCAGCTTGGTAAGAGATACCCAGTACTTC. Its protein product is CASSLVRDTQYF. Combining the CDR3 with reference TRBV7-9 and TRBJ2-5 gives the whole variable domain DTGVSQNPRHKITKRGQNVTFRCDPISEHNRLYWYRQTLGQGPEFLTYFQNEAQLEKSRLLSDRFSAERPKGSFSTLEIQRTEQGDSAMYLCASSLVRDTQYFGPGTRLLVL.

J is TRBJ2-1 and V is TRBV7-7; D is uncertain. V gave up 3 bases and J gave up 0 bases, with 3 bases separating them. The CDR3 spans 13 residues. The V gene's germline CDR1 is SSHAT and CDR2 FNYEAQ (reference sequence). CDR3 in DNA: TGTGCCAGCAGCTTGGGCTCCTACAATGAGCAGTTCTTC. This codes for CASSLGSYNEQFF.

The chain is built from TRBV13 and TRBJ1-2; no reliable D call. V was shortened by 1 base and J by 3 bases, with 9 bases between the two germline ends. CDR1 is PRHDT and CDR2 is FYEKMQ in the germline V gene (reference sequence). The CDR3 spans 14 residues. CDR3 residues: CASSLAPLDYGYTF. The CDR3 bases are TGTGCCAGCAGCTTAGCGCCTCTCGACTATGGCTACACCTTC.

This sequence joins TRBV29-1 and TRBJ1-5; the match to TRBD1 covers 8 bases. After removal of 7 bases from V and 2 bases from J, the junction contained 4 bases not matched to a gene. The CDR3 loop spans 13 amino acids. Germline CDR1 and CDR2: SQVTM and ANQGSEA. The CDR3 DNA sequence: TGCAGCGCGATACAGGGGGGCAATCAGCCCCAGCATTTT. Translating gives CSAIQGGNQPQHF.

The chain couples TRBV6-5 to TRBJ2-3; maybe TRBD2 (5 bases). The CDR3 covers 12 residues. Trimming pared 6 bases from V and 3 bases from J, leaving 7 bases between. The germline V gene encodes CDR1 MNHEY and CDR2 SVGAGI. This CDR3 is CASRRGTDTQYF. The DNA for the CDR3 is TGTGCCAGCAGGAGAGGGACAGATACGCAGTATTTT.

The chain recombines TRBV7-9 with TRBJ2-5, with D hard to call. The germline V and J ends were trimmed by 6 bases and 2 bases, with 7 bases remaining between them. This CDR3 comprises 12 residues. Germline CDR1 and CDR2: SEHNR and FQNEAQ (reference sequence). For the CDR3, the DNA is TGTGCCAGCAGTTACAGACAAGAGACCCAGTACTTC. Its translation is CASSYRQETQYF. Complete variable domain (other parts from reference TRBV7-9 and TRBJ2-5): DTGVSQNPRHKITKRGQNVTFRCDPISEHNRLYWYRQTLGQGPEFLTYFQNEAQLEKSRLLSDRFSAERPKGSFSTLEIQRTEQGDSAMYLCASSYRQETQYFGPGTRLLVL.